These T cell receptor beta chains were read from a single sample in a study of shared clonotypes between healthy human individuals. Sequencing was performed with immunoSEQ multiplex PCR; in TCRdb, only in-frame clones are kept and a portion is missing. This sample carries 550,000 to 850,000 clones, 74% of them seen once, and the ten largest clones take around 1.6%. The specimen sequenced was memory CD4+ T cells sorted from blood. These receptors were obtained from a woman in her twenties or thirties in good health. Both conserved end residues are trimmed from each CDR3. Fields, in order: CDR3 protein, V gene.

ASSRDGDNTEAF | TRBV5-1
ASSAEPYEQY | TRBV11-2
ASSLGASGTGNTEAF | TRBV5-4
ASSQDDIAERNQPQH | TRBV7-9
ATAENLNTEAF | TRBV5-1
ASSPNGLPSETQY | TRBV9
ASRGDSRNQPQH | TRBV2
ATSRDLGLAAGELF | TRBV15
ASSLLGRGNPLAEQY | TRBV5-5
ASSPGPGQGLEETQY | TRBV5-4
ASRDRVGGYT | TRBV27
ASSTMRDNEQF | TRBV27
ASSDPQGYTEQY | TRBV10-1
ASSRRQGLDSYEQY | TRBV19
ASSFHGDRGRLGANVLT | TRBV5-5
ASSVAGGPFPGELF | TRBV2
ASSLTDAGGGTGELF | TRBV28
ASSPDRYYGYT | TRBV9
ASSLEALAGGLREQF | TRBV5-1
ASSSDRGRGSEAF | TRBV7-9
ASSQFGGGSYGYT | TRBV16
ASSQEWERPRTQY | TRBV4-1
ASSAGSVPLSEQF | TRBV5-4
ASTYTGSGANVLT | TRBV27
AWANRGLNYGYT | TRBV30
ASSLEETQY | TRBV5-1